Listed here are 25 T cell receptor beta chains from one sample, sequenced in a study of beta chain features in type 1 diabetes. The investigators reverse transcribed all of the isolated RNA, so they sequenced expressed TCRB transcripts. This table comes from immunoSEQ multiplex PCR, and its TCRdb copy is limited to in-frame clones, with some not included. The data hold 160,000 or so clones, with around 10% observed a single time. Material for sequencing was central memory CD4+ T cells from blood. All receptors come from a man aged 18 to 35 in good health.

The CDR3 DNA reads as TGCAGCGTTGGAGGAACAAGGGGCTACACCTTC. Its protein product is CSVGGTRGYTF. This chain joins TRBV29-1 and TRBJ1-2; D ambiguous. Germline V gene sequence: CDR1 SQVTM, CDR2 ANQGSEA. The CDR3 runs to 11 residues. Trimming removed 4 bases from V and 8 bases from J, with 11 bases in between.

The chain recombines TRBV5-6 with TRBJ2-5, with D maybe TRBD1 (6 bases). CDR3 length: 13 residues. The germline V gene encodes CDR1 SGHDT and CDR2 YYEEEE. The germline V and J ends were trimmed by 6 bases and 1 base, with 10 bases remaining between them. Here the CDR3 reads CASTSGAQETQYF. The CDR3, as DNA: TGTGCCAGCACCTCAGGGGCCCAAGAGACCCAGTACTTC.

The chain links TRBV9 to TRBJ1-5; D is unresolved. The CDR3 spans 12 residues. Germline V gene data show CDR1 as SGDLS and CDR2 as YYNGEE. Trimming pared 3 bases from V and 4 bases from J, leaving 5 bases between. The CDR3 reads CASSGGNQPQHF. In DNA, the CDR3 is TGTGCCAGCAGCGGGGGAAATCAGCCCCAGCATTTT. Full variable domain (rest looked up from reference TRBV9 and TRBJ1-5): DSGVTQTPKHLITATGQRVTLRCSPRSGDLSVYWYQQSLDQGLQFLIQYYNGEERAKGNILERFSAQQFPDLHSELNLSSLELGDSALYFCASSGGNQPQHFGDGTRLSIL.

This clone was counted between two and nine times. In nucleotides, the CDR3 is TGTGCCAGCAGCTTTACGGGAGACAGCACAGATACGCAGTATTTT. It translates to CASSFTGDSTDTQYF. The chain links TRBV7-2 to TRBJ2-3, with a tentative D call TRBD2 (6 bases). Germline values: CDR1 SGHTA, CDR2 FQGNSA. Between the trimmed V and J ends, which lost 3 bases and 0 bases, there was a span of 10 bases. The CDR3 covers 15 residues.

V gene TRBV7-2 combines with J gene TRBJ1-4, with no clear D. The germline gives CDR1 SGHTA, CDR2 FQGNSA. V was trimmed by 3 bases and J by 3 bases, leaving 8 bases between them. The CDR3 sequence is 14 residues long. The CDR3 reads CASSLAGSNEKLFF. CDR3 DNA sequence: TGTGCCAGCAGCTTGGCGGGCTCTAATGAAAAACTGTTTTTT.

Points on this clone: This likely reflects a read error, since a far larger clone is one base away. The rearrangement joins TRBV6-5 to TRBJ2-5; 7 bases align to TRBD2. Germline V lookup: CDR1 MNHEY, CDR2 SVGAGI. This CDR3 contains 12 residues. The CDR3 spells CARREGLATQYF. CDR3 nucleotides: TGTGCCCGCAGGGAGGGACTGGCGACCCAGTACTTC.

This clone was recorded at least ten times. The genes are TRBV19 and TRBJ2-7, with D perhaps matching TRBD1 or TRBD2 (5 bases each). V lost 5 bases to trimming and J lost 1 base, with 12 bases between them. Germline V CDR1 and CDR2: LNHDA, SQIVND (reference sequence). The CDR3 is 14 residues long. CDR3 DNA: TGTGCCAGTAGTCGCCGGGACGGATCCTACGAGCAGTACTTC. Protein product: CASSRRDGSYEQYF.

This chain joins TRBV2 and TRBJ2-3, with TRBD2 matching 11 bases. J lost 1 base, V lost 7 bases, and 1 base had no gene match. Germline assignment: CDR1 SNHLY and CDR2 FYNNEI. The CDR3 is 14 amino acids. CDR3 amino acids: CASKTSGGTDTQYF. Written as DNA, the CDR3 is TGTGCCAGCAAGACTAGCGGGGGCACAGATACGCAGTATTTT.

This clone was picked up a small number of times. This chain links TRBV7-2 with TRBJ2-7, with 8 bases identical to TRBD2. The CDR3 sequence is 14 residues long. The V gene's germline CDR1 is SGHTA and CDR2 FQGNSA. Unmatched junction bases numbered 9, after V lost 6 bases and J lost 5 bases. CDR3 coding DNA: TGTGCCAGCAGTAGGGGACTAGGGCCCAACGAGCAGTACTTC. Its translation: CASSRGLGPNEQYF.

This clone has more than one count but fewer than ten. The CDR3 DNA reads TGTGCCAGCAGCCCGCCGACCGTGAATGAGCAGTTCTTC. This translates into CASSPPTVNEQFF. J is TRBJ2-1 and V is TRBV7-2; no clear D gene. The germline V and J ends were trimmed by 5 bases and 7 bases, with 12 bases remaining between them. The CDR3 totals 13 residues. Germline V gene sequence: CDR1 SGHTA, CDR2 FQGNSA.

The chain joins TRBV5-1 to TRBJ2-1; 12 nucleotides match TRBD2. The V segment lost 0 bases and the J segment 9 bases; nucleotides outside the gene matches: 10. The CDR3 is made up of 17 amino acids. CDR1 SGHRS and CDR2 YFSETQ come from the germline V gene. The CDR3 sequence: CASSLAASGRVYAEQFF. In DNA, the CDR3 is TGCGCCAGCAGCTTGGCGGCTAGCGGGAGGGTTTACGCTGAGCAGTTCTTC.

The chain is built from TRBV4-2 and TRBJ2-5; TRBD2 matches at 9 bases. Per the germline V gene, CDR1 is LGHNA and CDR2 is YNFKEQ. V shed 0 bases, J shed 4 bases, and the junction held 3 bases outside the gene matches. The CDR3 has 15 amino acids. In nucleotides, the CDR3 is TGTGCCAGCAGCCAAGATCGGACTAGCGTAGAGACCCAGTACTTC. Protein product: CASSQDRTSVETQYF.

The chain has TRBV6-1 and TRBJ1-1; D is unresolved. V shed 7 bases and J shed 0 bases, with 9 bases lying between them. CDR3 length: 13 residues. Germline values: CDR1 MNHNS, CDR2 SASEGT. The CDR3 sequence: CASTEGVNTEAFF. As DNA, the CDR3 is TGTGCCAGCACCGAAGGAGTGAACACTGAAGCTTTCTTT.

This chain links TRBV7-3 with TRBJ2-1; D unclear. V was clipped by 3 bases and J by 9 bases, with 6 bases between them. The CDR3 sequence is 11 residues long. In germline, CDR1 is SGHTA, CDR2 FQGTGA. The CDR3 DNA follows: TGTGCCAGCAGCTTCGGTGCTGAGCAGTTCTTC. Protein: CASSFGAEQFF.

This clone came up a few times. This sequence joins TRBV15 and TRBJ1-4; no firm D call. This CDR3 is 12 amino acids long. Per germline, CDR1 LNHNV and CDR2 YYDKDF (reference sequence). Trimming stripped 7 bases from V and 8 bases from J, with 11 bases between. In DNA form, the CDR3 reads TGTGCCACCACCCCCCCTGGGGAAAAACTGTTTTTT. Translation gives CATTPPGEKLFF.

The chain recombines TRBV5-6 with TRBJ1-4; a weak D match, TRBD1 (6 bases). This CDR3 contains 15 residues. V was trimmed by 5 bases and J by 4 bases, leaving 15 bases between them. CDR1 is SGHDT and CDR2 is YYEEEE in the germline V gene. The CDR3 is CASSRETGRNEKLFF. CDR3 nucleotides: TGTGCCAGCAGTCGTGAGACAGGACGTAATGAAAAACTGTTTTTT.

This clone was seen more than once but under ten times. Here the CDR3 DNA reads TGTGCCAGCAGGGGGGGTACTAGCGGGAGGGCCGAGCAGTACTTC. Amino acids: CASRGGTSGRAEQYF. The chain recombines TRBV28 with TRBJ2-7; 13 nucleotides agree with TRBD2. The length of the CDR3 is 15 residues. Germline V gene sequence: CDR1 MDHEN, CDR2 SYDVKM. The V segment lost 6 bases and the J segment 6 bases; nucleotides outside the gene matches: 8.

The chain joins TRBV7-6 to TRBJ2-2; no reliable D call. This CDR3 spans 13 amino acids. V was pared by 2 bases and J by 3 bases, with 4 bases between. From germline, CDR1 is SGHVS and CDR2 FNYEAQ. The CDR3: CASSLLHTGELFF. The CDR3 DNA follows: TGTGCCAGCAGCTTACTCCACACCGGGGAGCTGTTTTTT.

V is TRBV29-1 and J is TRBJ1-2, with D possibly matching TRBD1 (6 bases). The CDR3 consists of 14 residues. Germline CDR1 SQVTM, CDR2 ANQGSEA. Trimming pared 7 bases from V and 7 bases from J, leaving 22 bases between. The CDR3 DNA reads as TGCAGCGCTACCCCCCGGCTACAGGGCTCTGGCTACACCTTC. It encodes CSATPRLQGSGYTF.

This clone was detected ten times or more. This rearrangement joins TRBV7-3 to TRBJ2-3; TRBD1 matches at 10 bases. CDR1 and CDR2 (germline): SGHTA, FQGTGA. The length of the CDR3 is 15 residues. The V gene end was trimmed by 2 bases and the J gene end by 2 bases; junction bases not matched to a gene: 1. The CDR3 DNA sequence: TGTGCCAGCAGCTTACGACAGGGGGCCACAGATACGCAGTATTTT. It translates to CASSLRQGATDTQYF.

This clone has a handful of counts. The CDR3 nucleotides are TGTGCCAGCAGCTCTCATGTCTCAGGAGGAGATACGCAGTATTTT. The encoded protein is CASSSHVSGGDTQYF. The chain employs TRBV9 and TRBJ2-3; TRBD2 is a possible D gene (5 bases). Trimming pared 4 bases from V and 5 bases from J, leaving 17 bases between. This CDR3 region has 15 residues. The germline CDR1 and CDR2 sequences are SGDLS and YYNGEE.

The chain has TRBV9 and TRBJ1-1; TRBD1 might be the D (5 bases). V lost 0 bases and J 7 bases, leaving 10 bases between the germline ends. This CDR3 has 13 residues. CDR1 and CDR2 from the germline V gene are SGDLS and YYNGEE. The CDR3 sequence: CASSVVAGIEAFF. The CDR3 region has the DNA TGTGCCAGCAGCGTAGTGGCAGGGATTGAAGCTTTCTTT.

This chain links TRBV30 with TRBJ1-5, with a possible D match to TRBD1 (6 bases). The germline V gene encodes CDR1 GTSNPN and CDR2 SVGIG (reference sequence). Trimming stripped 1 base from V and 2 bases from J, with 9 bases between. This CDR3 region has 14 residues. The CDR3 DNA sequence: TGTGCCTGGAGTGCCCGACAGGGCAATCAGCCCCAGCATTTT. This translates into CAWSARQGNQPQHF.

A few counts support this clone. This sequence joins TRBV9 and TRBJ2-5, with D unclear. Trimming left V 0 bases short and J 1 base short, with 10 bases between. Germline loops: CDR1 SGDLS, CDR2 YYNGEE. The length of the CDR3 is 15 residues. The CDR3 spells CASSVGLASQETQYF. As DNA, the CDR3 is TGTGCCAGCAGCGTAGGGTTGGCTAGCCAAGAGACCCAGTACTTC.

This clone was detected a few times. The rearrangement uses TRBV9 and TRBJ2-3; D perhaps matches TRBD2 (6 bases). The CDR3 is 16 amino acids. Germline lookup yields CDR1 SGDLS and CDR2 YYNGEE. Trimming shortened V by 3 bases and J by 5 bases, and 19 bases separated the two germline ends. CDR3 residues: CASSESSGLAQDTQYF. The CDR3 DNA reads as TGTGCCAGCAGCGAAAGTAGCGGATTAGCACAAGATACGCAGTATTTT.